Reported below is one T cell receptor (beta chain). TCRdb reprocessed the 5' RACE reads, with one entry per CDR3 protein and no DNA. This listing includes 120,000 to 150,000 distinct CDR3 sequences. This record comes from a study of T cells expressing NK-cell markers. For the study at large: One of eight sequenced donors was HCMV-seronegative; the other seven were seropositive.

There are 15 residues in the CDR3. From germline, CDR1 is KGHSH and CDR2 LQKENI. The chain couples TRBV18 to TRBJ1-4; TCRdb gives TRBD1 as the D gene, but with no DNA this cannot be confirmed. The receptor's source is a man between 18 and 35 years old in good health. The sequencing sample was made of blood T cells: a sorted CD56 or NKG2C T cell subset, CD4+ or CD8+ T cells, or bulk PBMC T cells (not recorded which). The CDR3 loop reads CASSPRPGHDEKLFF.